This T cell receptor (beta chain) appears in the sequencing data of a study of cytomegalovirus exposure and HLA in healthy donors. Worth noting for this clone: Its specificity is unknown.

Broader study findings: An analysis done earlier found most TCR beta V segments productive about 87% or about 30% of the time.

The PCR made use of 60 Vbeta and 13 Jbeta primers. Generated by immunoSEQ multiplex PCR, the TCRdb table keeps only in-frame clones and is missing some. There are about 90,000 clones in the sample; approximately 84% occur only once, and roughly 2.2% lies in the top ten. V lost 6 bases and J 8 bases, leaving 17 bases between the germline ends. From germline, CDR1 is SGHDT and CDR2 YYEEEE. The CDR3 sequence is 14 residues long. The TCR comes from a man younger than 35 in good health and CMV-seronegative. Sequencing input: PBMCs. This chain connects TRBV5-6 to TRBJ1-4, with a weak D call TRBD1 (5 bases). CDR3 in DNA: TGTGCCAGCAAGGCGTGGGGGGTTTACGAAAAACTGTTTTTT. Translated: CASKAWGVYEKLFF. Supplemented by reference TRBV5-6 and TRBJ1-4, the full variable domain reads DAGVTQSPTHLIKTRGQQVTLRCSPKSGHDTVSWYQQALGQGPQFIFQYYEEEERQRGNFPDRFSGHQFPNYSSELNVNALLLGDSALYLCASKAWGVYEKLFFGSGTQLSVL.